This T cell receptor (beta chain) was observed in a study of memory CD4+ T cells and cytomegalovirus serostatus. Single viable CD3+CD4+CD8-CD45RO+ cells were sorted as the memory CD4+ T cells. Profiling relied on immunoSEQ multiplex PCR, and the TCRdb table lists in-frame clones only, not all of them. The sample includes about 92,000 clones, 75% to 90% of them seen just once. Germline V gene lookup returns CDR1 SGHDN and CDR2 FVKESK. CDR3 size: 15 residues. V lost 2 bases, J lost 4 bases, and 14 bases lay in between. A note on this clone: The antigen is not known.

Study findings and constraints: The CMV-associated TCR signature appears largely within the CD4+ memory repertoire.

The V and J genes are TRBV14 and TRBJ1-1; the D gene is possibly TRBD1 (6 bases). The TCR originated in an adult in good health and CMV-seropositive. Sequencing was done on a sample of memory CD4+ T cells from blood. CDR3 in amino acids: CASSQIRTEATEAFF. CDR3 DNA: TGTGCCAGCAGCCAAATAAGGACAGAGGCCACTGAAGCTTTCTTT.